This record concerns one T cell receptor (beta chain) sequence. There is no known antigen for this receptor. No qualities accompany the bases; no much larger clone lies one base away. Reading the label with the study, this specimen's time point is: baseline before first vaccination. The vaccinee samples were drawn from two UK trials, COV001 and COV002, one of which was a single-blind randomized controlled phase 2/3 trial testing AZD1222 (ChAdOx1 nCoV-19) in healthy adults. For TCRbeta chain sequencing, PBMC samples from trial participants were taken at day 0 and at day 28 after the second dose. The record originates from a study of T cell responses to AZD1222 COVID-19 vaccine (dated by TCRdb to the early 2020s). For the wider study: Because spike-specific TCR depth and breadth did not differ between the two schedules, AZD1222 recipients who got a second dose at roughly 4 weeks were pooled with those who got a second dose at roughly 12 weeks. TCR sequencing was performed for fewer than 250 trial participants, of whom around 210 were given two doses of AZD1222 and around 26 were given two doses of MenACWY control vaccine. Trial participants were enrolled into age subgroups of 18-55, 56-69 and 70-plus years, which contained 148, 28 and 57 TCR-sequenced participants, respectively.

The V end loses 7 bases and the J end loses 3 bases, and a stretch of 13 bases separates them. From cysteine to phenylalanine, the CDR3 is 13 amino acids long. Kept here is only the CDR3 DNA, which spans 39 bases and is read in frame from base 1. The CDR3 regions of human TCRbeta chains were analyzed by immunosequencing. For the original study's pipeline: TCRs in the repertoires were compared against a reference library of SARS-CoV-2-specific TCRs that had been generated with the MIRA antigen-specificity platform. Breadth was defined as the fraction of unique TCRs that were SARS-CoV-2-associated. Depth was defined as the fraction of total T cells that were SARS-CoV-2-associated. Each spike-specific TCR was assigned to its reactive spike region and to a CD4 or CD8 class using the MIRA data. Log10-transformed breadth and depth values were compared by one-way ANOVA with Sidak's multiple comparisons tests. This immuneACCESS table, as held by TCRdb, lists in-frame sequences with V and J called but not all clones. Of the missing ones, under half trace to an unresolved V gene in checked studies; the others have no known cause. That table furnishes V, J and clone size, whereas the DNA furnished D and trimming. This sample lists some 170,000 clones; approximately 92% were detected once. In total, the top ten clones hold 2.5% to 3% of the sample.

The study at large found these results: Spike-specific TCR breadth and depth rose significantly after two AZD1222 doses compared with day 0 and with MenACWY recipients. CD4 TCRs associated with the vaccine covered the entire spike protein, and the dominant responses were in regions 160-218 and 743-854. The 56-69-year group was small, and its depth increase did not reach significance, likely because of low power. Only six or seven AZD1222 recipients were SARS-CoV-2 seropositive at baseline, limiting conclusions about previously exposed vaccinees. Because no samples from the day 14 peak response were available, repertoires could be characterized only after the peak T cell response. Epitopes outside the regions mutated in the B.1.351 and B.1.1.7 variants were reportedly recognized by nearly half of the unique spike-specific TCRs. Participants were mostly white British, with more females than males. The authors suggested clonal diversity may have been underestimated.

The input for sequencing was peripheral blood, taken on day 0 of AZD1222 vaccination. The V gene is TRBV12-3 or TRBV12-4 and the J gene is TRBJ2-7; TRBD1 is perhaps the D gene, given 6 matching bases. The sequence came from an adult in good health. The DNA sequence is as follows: TGTGCCAGCACCCGGGCAGGGGTCTACGAGCAGTACTTC. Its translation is CASTRAGVYEQYF.